This TCR beta chain comes out of a study of long-term antiretroviral therapy in people with HIV. Whole-study findings and limits: Among HIV repertoires, CDR3 length ranges were narrower than those of controls.

In the case of this clone: Its antigen is not identified.

Per germline, CDR1 SGHAT and CDR2 FQNNGV. The CDR3 loop spans 16 amino acids. V was clipped by 3 bases and J by 0 bases; unmatched bases: 5. Survey-level resolution applied to immunoSEQ assay v3.0. Libraries were prepared by immunoSEQ multiplex PCR; TCRdb keeps only in-frame clonotypes and omits some of them. The sample holds 20,000 or so clones, around 76% seen once. The origin of this receptor is a man over 45 with HIV. The V gene is TRBV11-2, the J gene TRBJ2-3; 8 positions agree with TRBD2. The sequenced sample was unsorted PBMCs, obtained 2.2 years after starting antiretroviral therapy. The DNA for the CDR3 is TGTGCCAGCAGCTTCTCAATAGCGGGAAGCACAGATACGCAGTATTTT. Translating gives CASSFSIAGSTDTQYF.